The rows below give T cell receptor beta chains drawn from one sample of a study of blood T cells in healthy people across ages. TCRdb reanalysed the 5' RACE reads using MiXCR and keeps one entry per CDR3 protein. The sample holds approximately 810,000 distinct CDR3 sequences, around 30% seen once. Specimen: blood. The receptors were sampled from a woman aged 80 or over in good health. Both conserved end residues are part of each CDR3. The order of the fields is D gene, clone size, J gene, V gene, CDR3 protein, CDR3 DNA. D genes are given only for firm matches. A clone size is listed for some rows: how often the clone was seen (once, few, many), or a class if it is expanded.

>NA|once|TRBJ1-6|TRBV20-1
CSASGDRGYDSPLHF
TGCAGTGCTAGTGGAGATCGCGGTTATGATTCACCCCTCCACTTT
>NA|many|TRBJ2-7|TRBV20-1
CSARVAGPTYEQYF
TGCAGTGCTAGAGTGGCGGGGCCTACCTACGAGCAGTACTTC
>NA|NA|TRBJ2-7|TRBV12-3/TRBV12-4
CASSGGGADEQYF
TGTGCCAGCAGTGGCGGCGGAGCTGATGAGCAGTACTTC
>NA|many|TRBJ2-1|TRBV6-1
CASSEYPGTNSYNEQFF
TGTGCCAGCAGTGAATATCCCGGAACTAACTCCTACAATGAGCAGTTCTTC
>NA|NA|TRBJ1-2|TRBV7-2
CASSLNQGYGYTF
TGTGCCAGCAGCTTAAACCAGGGGTATGGCTACACCTTC
>NA|many|TRBJ1-2|TRBV6-6
CASSYSAQSVTDGYTF
TGTGCCAGCAGTTACTCCGCCCAATCGGTAACGGATGGCTACACCTTC
>NA|many|TRBJ2-3|TRBV7-2
CASSRVGSLRPRTQYF
TGTGCCAGCAGCCGGGTGGGGAGTCTACGGCCCAGGACGCAGTATTTT
>NA|many|TRBJ2-2|TRBV7-2
CASSPRTSGELFF
TGTGCCAGCAGCCCCCGTACCAGCGGGGAGCTGTTTTTT
>TRBD1|NA|TRBJ1-5|TRBV6-5
CASRQGVGNQPQHF
TGTGCCAGCAGGCAGGGGGTGGGCAATCAGCCCCAGCATTTT
>NA|many|TRBJ2-3|TRBV29-1
CSVAPGPNTDTQYF
TGCAGCGTGGCCCCGGGACCAAACACAGATACGCAGTATTTT
>NA|few|TRBJ1-5|TRBV20-1
CSVSRDTNQPQHF
TGCAGTGTTTCCCGGGACACCAATCAGCCCCAGCATTTT
>NA|NA|TRBJ2-1|TRBV11-2
CASSGSRTNEQFF
TGTGCCAGCAGCGGATCCAGGACCAATGAGCAGTTCTTC